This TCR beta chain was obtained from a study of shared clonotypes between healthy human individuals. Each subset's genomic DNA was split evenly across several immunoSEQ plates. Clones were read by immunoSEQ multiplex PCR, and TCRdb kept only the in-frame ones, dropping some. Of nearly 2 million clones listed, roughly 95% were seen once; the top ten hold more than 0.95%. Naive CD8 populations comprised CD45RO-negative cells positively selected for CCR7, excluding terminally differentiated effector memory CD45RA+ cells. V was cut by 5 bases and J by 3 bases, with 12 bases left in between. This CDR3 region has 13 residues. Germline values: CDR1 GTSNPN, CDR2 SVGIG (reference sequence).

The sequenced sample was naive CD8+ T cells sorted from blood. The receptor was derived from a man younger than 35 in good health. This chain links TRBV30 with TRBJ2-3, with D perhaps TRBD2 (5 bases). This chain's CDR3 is CAWDLEGTDTQYF. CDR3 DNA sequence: TGTGCCTGGGACCTAGAGGGAACAGATACGCAGTATTTT.